This entry lists 14 T cell receptor beta chains sequenced from one sample in a study of regulatory T cells in long-lasting Graves disease. Both iRepertoire HTBI primers and Arm-PCR of CDR3 regions were used to build the TCR beta libraries. TCRdb reanalysed the multiplex PCR reads using MiXCR and keeps one entry per CDR3 protein. In the table there are about 530,000 distinct CDR3 sequences, about 16% of which are singletons. As to time point: newly diagnosed GD, antithyroid drugs for less than 3 months. Generation of the TCR library employed RNA extracted from PBMCs. Another study also made use of these data, one on T cells in Graves' hyperthyroidism and ophthalmopathy.

The sequencing used peripheral blood mononuclear cells (PBMCs), collected at new diagnosis, from a patient treated with antithyroid drugs. These receptors were obtained from a woman aged 35-65 years with Graves disease.

This clonotype was seen many times. The J gene is TRBJ1-5, the V gene TRBV28; no firm D call. The V end lost 3 bases, the J end lost 7 bases, and 13 bases lay between the germline ends. The length of the CDR3 is 14 residues. Germline V gives CDR1 MDHEN, CDR2 SYDVKM. CDR3 in DNA: TGTGCCAGCAGTTTGGGCAGCCCCGGGCAGCCCCAGCATTTT. Its protein product is CASSLGSPGQPQHF.

This clonotype was detected many times. This rearrangement joins TRBV27 to TRBJ1-1; a possible D gene is TRBD1 (5 bases). V was clipped by 4 bases and J by 4 bases, with 10 bases between them. Germline V gives CDR1 MNHEY, CDR2 SMNVEV (reference sequence). The CDR3 is 13 amino acids. CDR3 loop: CASSWAGGTEAFF. CDR3 in DNA: TGTGCCAGCAGTTGGGCCGGGGGCACTGAAGCTTTCTTT.

This clonotype was seen more than once but under ten times. The rearrangement uses TRBV28 and TRBJ1-5, with D perhaps matching TRBD1 (6 bases). V lost 10 bases and J lost 7, with 26 bases in between. This CDR3 is 16 amino acids long. Germline-derived CDR1 and CDR2 are MDHEN and SYDVKM. The DNA for the CDR3 is TGTGCCACCATTACAGGGACGGTCGAGGTTGGGCAGCCCCAGCATTTT. This sequence encodes CATITGTVEVGQPQHF.

This clonotype was detected only a few times. This CDR3 fails to terminate in the conserved phenylalanine or tryptophan, so it likely reflects a read error. V gene TRBV12-3 or TRBV12-4 combines with J gene TRBJ1-1; D gene unclear. This CDR3 has 14 residues. Trimming took 3 bases from V and 1 from J, leaving 9 bases between them. This CDR3 reads CASSFELGNTEAFS. The CDR3 coding sequence is TGTGCCAGCAGTTTTGAGTTGGGGAACACTGAAGCTTTCTCT.

The chain joins TRBV20-1 to TRBJ2-5, with D tentatively TRBD1 or TRBD2 (5 bases each). The end of the DNA is better explained by TRBJ2-1, so the J call may be wrong. Per germline, CDR1 DFQATT and CDR2 SNEGSKA (reference sequence). This CDR3 has 15 residues. The CDR3 nucleotides read TGCAGTGCTCCCACCGGGGCTTTCGCAGGCAATGAGCAGTTCTTC. Its translation: CSAPTGAFAGNEQFF.

V is TRBV30 and J is TRBJ1-1; D is unclear. V lost 1 base and J 0 bases, leaving 6 bases between the germline ends. This CDR3 is 13 amino acids long. Germline CDR1 reads GTSNPN; CDR2 reads SVGIG (reference sequence). CDR3 DNA: TGTGCCTGGAGTGAGACGTTGAACACTGAAGCTTTCTTT. This sequence encodes CAWSETLNTEAFF.

This chain connects TRBV12-3 or TRBV12-4 to TRBJ2-6; TRBD2 aligns across 7 bases. Germline trimming cut 6 bases from V and 1 base from J; bases unmatched to any gene: 6. The CDR3 loop spans 16 amino acids. CDR3 amino acids: CASSPRLASGANVLTF. In DNA form, the CDR3 reads TGTGCCAGCAGCCCAAGACTAGCTTCTGGGGCCAACGTCCTGACTTTC.

The chain couples TRBV24-1 to TRBJ2-5; unclear D gene. V was shortened by 6 bases and J by 0 bases, with 13 bases between the two germline ends. This CDR3 comprises 15 residues. Germline V gene sequence: CDR1 KGHDR, CDR2 SFDVKD. Here the CDR3 DNA reads TGTGCCACCAGTCCGAAGTTGGCTAACCAAGAGACCCAGTACTTC. This sequence encodes CATSPKLANQETQYF.

In this sample, this clonotype turned up many times. The J gene is TRBJ1-1, the V gene TRBV6-1, with 7 bases matching TRBD1. The CDR3 has 16 amino acids. V trimming: 0 bases; J trimming: 11 bases; junction bases outside the gene matches: 15. The V gene's germline CDR1 is MNHNS and CDR2 SASEGT. The CDR3 protein is CASSEAPIRGRAGAFF. In DNA, the CDR3 is TGTGCCAGCAGTGAAGCCCCTATCAGGGGGAGGGCTGGGGCTTTCTTT.

In this sample, this clonotype turned up many times. The CDR3 nucleotides are TGTGCCAGCAGTGAATTGAGGGGGACAGGGGACAATGAGCAGTTCTTC. Translation: CASSELRGTGDNEQFF. The chain uses TRBV25-1 and TRBJ2-1; TRBD1 aligns across 10 bases. This CDR3 comprises 16 residues. Germline V lookup: CDR1 MGHDK, CDR2 SYGVNS. V lost 1 base and J lost 5; bases outside the gene matches: 5.

The chain has TRBV27 and TRBJ2-7, with 9 bases aligning to TRBD1. The CDR3 is made up of 16 amino acids. V was pared by 3 bases and J by 4 bases, with 10 bases of the junction left unmatched. CDR1 and CDR2 (germline): MNHEY, SMNVEV (reference sequence). Here the CDR3 reads CASSFSGQGNVYEQYF. Here the CDR3 DNA reads TGTGCCAGCAGTTTCTCCGGACAGGGGAATGTGTACGAGCAGTACTTC.

This clonotype appeared a single time. The junction does not match germline at one end; this may be a read error. The rearrangement uses TRBV11-3 and TRBJ2-2; a possible D gene is TRBD2 (7 bases). CDR3 length: 16 amino acids. Germline CDR1 reads SGHNT; CDR2 reads YENEEA. The CDR3 region is CASSLDRGAKTGELFF. The CDR3, as DNA: TGTGCCAGCAGCTTAGATCGGGGGGCGAAGACCGGGGAGCTGTTTTTT.

The rearrangement links TRBV20-1 to TRBJ1-1; unclear D gene. CDR1 and CDR2 from the germline V gene are DFQATT and SNEGSKA (reference sequence). The CDR3 consists of 13 residues. V was clipped by 1 base and J by 3 bases, with 9 bases between them. CDR3 protein: CSARVAKDTEAFF. The CDR3 nucleotides read TGCAGTGCTAGAGTGGCCAAGGACACTGAAGCTTTCTTT.

The rearrangement uses TRBV20-1 and TRBJ2-7; 10 nucleotides align to TRBD2. V trimming: 5 bases; J trimming: 3 bases; junction bases outside the gene matches: 1. Germline CDR1 is DFQATT and CDR2 is SNEGSKA (reference sequence). This CDR3 region has 12 residues. The CDR3 loop is CSAGTSVYEQYF. As DNA, the CDR3 is TGCAGTGCTGGGACTAGCGTCTACGAGCAGTACTTC.